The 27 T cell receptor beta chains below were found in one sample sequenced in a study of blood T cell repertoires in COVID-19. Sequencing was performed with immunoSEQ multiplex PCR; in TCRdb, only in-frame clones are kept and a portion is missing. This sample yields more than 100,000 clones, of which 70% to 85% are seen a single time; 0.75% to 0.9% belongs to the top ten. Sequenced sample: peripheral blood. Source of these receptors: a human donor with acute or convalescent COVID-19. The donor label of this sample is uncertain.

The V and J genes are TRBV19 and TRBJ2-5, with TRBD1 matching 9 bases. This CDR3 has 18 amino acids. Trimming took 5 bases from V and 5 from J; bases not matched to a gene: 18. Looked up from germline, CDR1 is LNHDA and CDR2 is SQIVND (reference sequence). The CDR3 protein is CASSLALLRTGVVETQYF. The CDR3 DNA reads TGTGCCAGTAGTCTTGCCCTCTTGAGGACAGGGGTTGTCGAGACCCAGTACTTC.

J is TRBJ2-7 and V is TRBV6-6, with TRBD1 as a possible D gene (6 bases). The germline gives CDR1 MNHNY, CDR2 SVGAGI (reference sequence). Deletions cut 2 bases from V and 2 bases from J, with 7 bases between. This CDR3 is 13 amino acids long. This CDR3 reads CASSYRDTYEQYF. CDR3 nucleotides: TGTGCCAGCAGTTACCGGGACACCTACGAGCAGTACTTC.

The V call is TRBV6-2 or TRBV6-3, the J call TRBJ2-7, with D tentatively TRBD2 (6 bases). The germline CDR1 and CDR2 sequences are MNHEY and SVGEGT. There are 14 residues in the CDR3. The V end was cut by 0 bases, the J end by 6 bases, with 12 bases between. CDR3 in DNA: TGTGCCAGCAGTTACTCGATGGCCGGGGGCGAGCAGTACGTC. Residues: CASSYSMAGGEQYV.

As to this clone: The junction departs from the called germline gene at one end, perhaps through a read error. CDR3 sequence (DNA): TGTGCCAGCAGCTTAGCTCTGGGGGACTTACTCTTC. Its protein is CASSLALGDLLF. V gene TRBV7-9 combines with J gene TRBJ2-7; a weak D match, TRBD2 (6 bases). Germline loops: CDR1 SEHNR, CDR2 FQNEAQ (reference sequence). The CDR3 is 12 residues long.

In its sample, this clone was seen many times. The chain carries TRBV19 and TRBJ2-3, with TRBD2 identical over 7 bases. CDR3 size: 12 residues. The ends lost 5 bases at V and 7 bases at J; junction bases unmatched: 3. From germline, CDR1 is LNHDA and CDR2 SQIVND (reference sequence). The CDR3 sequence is CASSAGAYTQYF. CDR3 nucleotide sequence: TGTGCCAGTAGTGCGGGAGCTTATACGCAGTATTTT.

The CDR3 reads CASSEFTTGVTDTQYF. The CDR3 DNA sequence: TGTGCCAGCAGTGAATTTACCACAGGGGTAACAGATACGCAGTATTTT. The chain recombines TRBV25-1 with TRBJ2-3, with 7 positions matching TRBD1. CDR1 is MGHDK and CDR2 is SYGVNS in the germline V gene. Trimming took 1 base from V and 3 from J; bases not matched to a gene: 7. This CDR3 comprises 16 residues.

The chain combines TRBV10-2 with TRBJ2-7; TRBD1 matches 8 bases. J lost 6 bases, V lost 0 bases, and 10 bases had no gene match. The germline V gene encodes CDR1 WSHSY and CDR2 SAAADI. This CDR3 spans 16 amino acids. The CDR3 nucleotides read TGCGCCAGCAGTGAGTCGTGGCAGGGGGCCAACTCCGAGCAGTACGTC. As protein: CASSESWQGANSEQYV.

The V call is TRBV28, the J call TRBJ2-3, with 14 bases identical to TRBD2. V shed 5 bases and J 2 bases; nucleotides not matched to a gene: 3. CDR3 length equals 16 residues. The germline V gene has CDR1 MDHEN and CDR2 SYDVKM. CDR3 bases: TGTGCCAGCAGTGGGGGACTAGCGGGAGCCACAGATACGCAGTATTTT. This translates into CASSGGLAGATDTQYF. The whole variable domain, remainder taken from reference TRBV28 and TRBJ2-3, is DVKVTQSSRYLVKRTGEKVFLECVQDMDHENMFWYRQDPGLGLRLIYFSYDVKMKEKGDIPEGYSVSREKKERFSLILESASTNQTSMYLCASSGGLAGATDTQYFGPGTRLTVL.

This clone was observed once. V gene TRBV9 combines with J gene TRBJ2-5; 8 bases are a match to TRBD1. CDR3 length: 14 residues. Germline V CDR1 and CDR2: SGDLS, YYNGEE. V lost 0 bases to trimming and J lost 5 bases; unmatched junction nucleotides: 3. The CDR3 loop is CASSVEQGEETQYF. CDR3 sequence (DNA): TGTGCCAGCAGCGTAGAACAGGGGGAGGAGACCCAGTACTTC.

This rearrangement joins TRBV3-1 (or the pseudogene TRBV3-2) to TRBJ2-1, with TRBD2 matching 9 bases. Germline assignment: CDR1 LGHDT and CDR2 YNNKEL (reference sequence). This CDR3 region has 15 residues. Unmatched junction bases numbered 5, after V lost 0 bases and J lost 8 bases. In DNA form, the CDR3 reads TGTGCCAGCAGCCAAGATTTGCGGGGGGGCCATGAGCAGTTCTTC. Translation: CASSQDLRGGHEQFF.

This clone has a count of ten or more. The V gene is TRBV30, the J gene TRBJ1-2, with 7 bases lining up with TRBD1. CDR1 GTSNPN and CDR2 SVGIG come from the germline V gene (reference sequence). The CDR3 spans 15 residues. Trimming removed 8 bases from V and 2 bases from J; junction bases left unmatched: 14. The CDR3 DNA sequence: TGTGCCCGCTATGAAGGGACAGCGACCAACTATGGCTACACCTTC. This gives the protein CARYEGTATNYGYTF.

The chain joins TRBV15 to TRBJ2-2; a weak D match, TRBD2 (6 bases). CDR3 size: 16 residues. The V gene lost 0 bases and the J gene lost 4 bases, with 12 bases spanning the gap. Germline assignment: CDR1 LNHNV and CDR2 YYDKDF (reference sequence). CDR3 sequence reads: CATSREGGLVTGELFF. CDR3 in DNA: TGTGCCACCAGCAGAGAAGGAGGGCTAGTCACCGGGGAGCTGTTTTTT.

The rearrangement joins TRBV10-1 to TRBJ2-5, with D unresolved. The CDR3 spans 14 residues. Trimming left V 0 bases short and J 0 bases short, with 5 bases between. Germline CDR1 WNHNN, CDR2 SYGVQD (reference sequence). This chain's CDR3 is CASSESGYQETQYF. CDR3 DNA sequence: TGCGCCAGCAGTGAGTCCGGTTACCAAGAGACCCAGTACTTC.

CDR3 bases: TGTGCCACCACAACGGGGGGCTCTGGGGCCAACGTCCTGACTTTC. Protein: CATTTGGSGANVLTF. V usage is TRBV13 and J usage is TRBJ2-6, with 7 bases fitting TRBD2. Germline values: CDR1 PRHDT, CDR2 FYEKMQ (reference sequence). V shed 10 bases, J shed 0 bases, and the junction held 6 bases outside the gene matches. CDR3 length: 15 residues.

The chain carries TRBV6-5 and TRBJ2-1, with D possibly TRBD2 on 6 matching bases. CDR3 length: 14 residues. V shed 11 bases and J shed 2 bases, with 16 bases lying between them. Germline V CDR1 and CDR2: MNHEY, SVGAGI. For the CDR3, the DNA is TGTGCCTCCGCTGTCTGGGGGGCCTACAATGAGCAGTTCTTC. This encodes CASAVWGAYNEQFF.

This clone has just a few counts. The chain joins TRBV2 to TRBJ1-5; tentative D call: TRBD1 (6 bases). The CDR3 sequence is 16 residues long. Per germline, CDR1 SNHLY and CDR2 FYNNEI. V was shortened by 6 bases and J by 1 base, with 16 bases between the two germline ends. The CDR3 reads CASSRGQLGSNQPQHF. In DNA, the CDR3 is TGTGCCAGCAGCCGCGGACAGCTTGGGAGCAATCAGCCCCAGCATTTT.

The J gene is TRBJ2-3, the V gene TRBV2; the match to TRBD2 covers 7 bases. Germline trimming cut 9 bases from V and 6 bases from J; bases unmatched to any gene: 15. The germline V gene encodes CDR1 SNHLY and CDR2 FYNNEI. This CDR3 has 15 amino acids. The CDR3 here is CASKQTSSDLDTQYF. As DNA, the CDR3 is TGTGCCAGTAAGCAGACTAGCTCCGATTTGGATACGCAGTATTTT. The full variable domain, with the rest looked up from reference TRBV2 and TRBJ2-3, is EPEVTQTPSHQVTQMGQEVILRCVPISNHLYFYWYRQILGQKVEFLVSFYNNEISEKSEIFDDQFSVERPDGSNFTLKIRSTKLEDSAMYFCASKQTSSDLDTQYFGPGTRLTVL.

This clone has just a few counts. DNA for the CDR3: TGTGCCAGCAAGATGGACAGGGTAGATGGAATCCGGGGGAATCAGCCCCAGCATTTT. Translated: CASKMDRVDGIRGNQPQHF. This chain joins TRBV2 and TRBJ1-5; 8 bases line up with TRBD1. V was pared by 7 bases and J by 4 bases, with 21 bases of the junction left unmatched. The CDR3 totals 19 residues. Germline V gene data show CDR1 as SNHLY and CDR2 as FYNNEI.

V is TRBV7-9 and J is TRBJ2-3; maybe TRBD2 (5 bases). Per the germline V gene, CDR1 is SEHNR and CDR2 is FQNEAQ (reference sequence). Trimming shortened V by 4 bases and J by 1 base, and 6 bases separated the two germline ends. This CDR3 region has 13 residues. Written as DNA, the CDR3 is TGTGCCAGCAGCTCCGGGGGCACAGATACGCAGTATTTT. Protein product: CASSSGGTDTQYF.

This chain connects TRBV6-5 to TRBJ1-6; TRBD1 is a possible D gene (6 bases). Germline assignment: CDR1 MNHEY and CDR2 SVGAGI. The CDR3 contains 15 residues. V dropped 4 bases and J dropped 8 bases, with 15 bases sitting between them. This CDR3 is CASSFQGPGDSPLHF. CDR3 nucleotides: TGTGCCAGCAGTTTCCAGGGGCCCGGGGATTCACCCCTCCACTTT.

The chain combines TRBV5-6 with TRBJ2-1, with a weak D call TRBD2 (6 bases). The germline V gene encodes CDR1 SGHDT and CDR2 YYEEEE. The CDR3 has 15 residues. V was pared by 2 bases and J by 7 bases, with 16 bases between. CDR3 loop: CASSFGTATLNEQFF. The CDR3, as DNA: TGTGCCAGCAGCTTCGGGACTGCTACCTTAAATGAGCAGTTCTTC.

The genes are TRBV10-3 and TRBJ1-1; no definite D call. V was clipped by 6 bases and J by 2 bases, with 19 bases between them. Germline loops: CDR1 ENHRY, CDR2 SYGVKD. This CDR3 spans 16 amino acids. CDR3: CAIRPHSGEGNTEAFF. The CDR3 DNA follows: TGTGCCATCAGGCCCCACTCCGGGGAAGGAAACACTGAAGCTTTCTTT.

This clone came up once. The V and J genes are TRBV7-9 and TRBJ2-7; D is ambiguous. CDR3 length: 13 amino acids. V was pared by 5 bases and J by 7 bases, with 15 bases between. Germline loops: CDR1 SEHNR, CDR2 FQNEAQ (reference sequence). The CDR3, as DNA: TGTGCCAGCAGCACCGACGGGTTGGCAGAGCAGTACGTC. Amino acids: CASSTDGLAEQYV.

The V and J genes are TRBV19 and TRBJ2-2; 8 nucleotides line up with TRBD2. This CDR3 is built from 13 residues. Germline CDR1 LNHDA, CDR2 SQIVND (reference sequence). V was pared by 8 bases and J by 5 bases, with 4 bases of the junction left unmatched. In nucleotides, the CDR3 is TGTGCCAGTCGGGGGGGGCGAACCGGGGAGCTGTTTTTT. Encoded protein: CASRGGRTGELFF.

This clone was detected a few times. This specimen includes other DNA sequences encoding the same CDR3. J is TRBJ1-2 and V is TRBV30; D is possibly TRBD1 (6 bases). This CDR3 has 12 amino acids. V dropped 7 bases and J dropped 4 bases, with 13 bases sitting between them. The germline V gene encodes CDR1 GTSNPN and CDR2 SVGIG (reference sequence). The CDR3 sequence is CAYKTGIYGYTF. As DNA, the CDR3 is TGTGCCTATAAAACAGGGATCTATGGCTACACCTTC. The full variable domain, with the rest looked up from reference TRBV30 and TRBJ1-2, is SQTIHQWPATLVQPVGSPLSLECTVEGTSNPNLYWYRQAAGRGLQLLFYSVGIGQISSEVPQNLSASRPQDRQFILSSKKLLLSDSGFYLCAYKTGIYGYTFGSGTRLTVV.

This CDR3 reads CSVEIGGGETQYF. For the CDR3, the DNA is TGCAGCGTTGAAATCGGGGGTGGCGAGACCCAGTACTTC. The chain couples TRBV29-1 to TRBJ2-5, with a weak D call TRBD2 (6 bases). V lost 2 bases to trimming and J lost 5 bases, with 12 bases between them. Germline V gives CDR1 SQVTM, CDR2 ANQGSEA. The CDR3 extends over 13 amino acids.

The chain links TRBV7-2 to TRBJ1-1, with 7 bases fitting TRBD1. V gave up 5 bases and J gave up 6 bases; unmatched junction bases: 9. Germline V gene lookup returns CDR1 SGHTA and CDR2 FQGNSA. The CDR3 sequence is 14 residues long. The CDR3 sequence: CASSAQTGSAEAFF. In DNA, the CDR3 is TGTGCCAGCAGCGCCCAGACAGGGAGCGCTGAAGCTTTCTTT.